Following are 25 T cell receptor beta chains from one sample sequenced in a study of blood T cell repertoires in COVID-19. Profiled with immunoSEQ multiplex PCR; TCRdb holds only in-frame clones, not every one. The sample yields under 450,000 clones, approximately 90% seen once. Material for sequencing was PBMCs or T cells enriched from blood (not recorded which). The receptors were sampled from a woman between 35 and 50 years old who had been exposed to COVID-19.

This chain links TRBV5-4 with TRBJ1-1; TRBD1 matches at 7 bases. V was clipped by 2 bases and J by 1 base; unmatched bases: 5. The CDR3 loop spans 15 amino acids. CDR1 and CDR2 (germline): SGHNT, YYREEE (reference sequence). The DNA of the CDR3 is TGTGCCAGCAGCTTTGGACAGGCCTGGAACACTGAAGCTTTCTTT. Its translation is CASSFGQAWNTEAFF.

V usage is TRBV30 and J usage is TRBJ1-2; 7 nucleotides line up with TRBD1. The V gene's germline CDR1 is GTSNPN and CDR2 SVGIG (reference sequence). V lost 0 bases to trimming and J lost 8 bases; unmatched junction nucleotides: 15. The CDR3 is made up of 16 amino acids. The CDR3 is CAWSVSHSDRAGGYTF. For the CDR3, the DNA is TGTGCCTGGAGTGTTTCCCACTCCGACAGGGCGGGAGGCTACACCTTC. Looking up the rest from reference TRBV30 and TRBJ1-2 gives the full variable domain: SQTIHQWPATLVQPVGSPLSLECTVEGTSNPNLYWYRQAAGRGLQLLFYSVGIGQISSEVPQNLSASRPQDRQFILSSKKLLLSDSGFYLCAWSVSHSDRAGGYTFGSGTRLTVV.

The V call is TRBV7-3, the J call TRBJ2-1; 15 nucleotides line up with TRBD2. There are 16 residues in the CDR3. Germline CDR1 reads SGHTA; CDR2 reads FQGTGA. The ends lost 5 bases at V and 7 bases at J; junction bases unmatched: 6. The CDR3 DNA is TGTGCCAGCAGCGGGGCCGGGACTAGCGGGAGGAATGAGCAGTTCTTC. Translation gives CASSGAGTSGRNEQFF.

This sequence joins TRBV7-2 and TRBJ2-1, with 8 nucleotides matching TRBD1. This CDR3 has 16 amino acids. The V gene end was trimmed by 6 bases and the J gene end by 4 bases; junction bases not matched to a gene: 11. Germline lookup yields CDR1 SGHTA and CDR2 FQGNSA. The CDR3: CASRDQGALKYNEQFF. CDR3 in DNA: TGTGCCAGCAGAGACCAGGGGGCGCTAAAGTACAATGAGCAGTTCTTC. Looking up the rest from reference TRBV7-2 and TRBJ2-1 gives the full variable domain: GAGVSQSPSNKVTEKGKDVELRCDPISGHTALYWYRQSLGQGLEFLIYFQGNSAPDKSGLPSDRFSAERTGGSVSTLTIQRTQQEDSAVYLCASRDQGALKYNEQFFGPGTRLTVL.

The CDR3 spells CASSEVGNTEAFF. CDR3 DNA sequence: TGTGCCAGCAGTGAAGTCGGGAACACTGAAGCTTTCTTT. The chain combines TRBV6-1 with TRBJ1-1; D ambiguous. This CDR3 contains 13 residues. Trimming cost V 1 base and J 1 base, with 4 bases left between them. The germline V gene encodes CDR1 MNHNS and CDR2 SASEGT.

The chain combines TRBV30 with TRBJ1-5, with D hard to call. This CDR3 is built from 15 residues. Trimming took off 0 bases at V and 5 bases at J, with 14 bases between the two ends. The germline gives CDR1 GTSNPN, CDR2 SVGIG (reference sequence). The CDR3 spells CAWSVRGGIDQPQHF. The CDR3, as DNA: TGTGCCTGGAGTGTACGGGGAGGGATAGATCAGCCCCAGCATTTT.

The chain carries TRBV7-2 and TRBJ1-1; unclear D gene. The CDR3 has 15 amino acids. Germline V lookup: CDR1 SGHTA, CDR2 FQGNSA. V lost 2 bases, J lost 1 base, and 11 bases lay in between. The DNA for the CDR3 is TGTGCCAGCAGCTTACAGTCTCCACCGAACACTGAAGCTTTCTTT. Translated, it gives CASSLQSPPNTEAFF.

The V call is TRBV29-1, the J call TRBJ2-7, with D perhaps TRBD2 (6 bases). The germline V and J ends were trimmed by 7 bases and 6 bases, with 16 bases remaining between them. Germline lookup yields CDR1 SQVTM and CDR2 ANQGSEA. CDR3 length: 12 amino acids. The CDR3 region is CSGRDSTTEQYF. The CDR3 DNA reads TGCAGCGGACGGGACTCCACTACCGAGCAGTACTTC.

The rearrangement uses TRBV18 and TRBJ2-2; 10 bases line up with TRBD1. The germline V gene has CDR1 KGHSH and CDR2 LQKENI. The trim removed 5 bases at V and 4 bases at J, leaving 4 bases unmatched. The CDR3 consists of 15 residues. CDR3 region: CASSFDRGLTGELFF. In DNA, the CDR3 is TGTGCCAGCTCATTCGACAGGGGGCTCACCGGGGAGCTGTTTTTT.

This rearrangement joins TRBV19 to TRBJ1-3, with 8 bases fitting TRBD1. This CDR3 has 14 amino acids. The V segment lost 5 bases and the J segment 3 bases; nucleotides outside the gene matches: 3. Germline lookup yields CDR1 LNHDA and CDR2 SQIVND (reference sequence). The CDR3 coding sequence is TGTGCCAGTAGTGACAGGGGCCTTGGAAACACCATATATTTT. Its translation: CASSDRGLGNTIYF.

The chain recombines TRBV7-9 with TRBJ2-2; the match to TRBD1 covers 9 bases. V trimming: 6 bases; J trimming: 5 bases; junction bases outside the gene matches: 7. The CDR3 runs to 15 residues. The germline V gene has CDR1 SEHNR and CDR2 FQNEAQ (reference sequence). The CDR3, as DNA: TGTGCCAGCAGACTAGGGACAGGGAGGACCGGGGAGCTGTTTTTT. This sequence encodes CASRLGTGRTGELFF. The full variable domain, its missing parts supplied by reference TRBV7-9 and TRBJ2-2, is DTGVSQNPRHKITKRGQNVTFRCDPISEHNRLYWYRQTLGQGPEFLTYFQNEAQLEKSRLLSDRFSAERPKGSFSTLEIQRTEQGDSAMYLCASRLGTGRTGELFFGEGSRLTVL.

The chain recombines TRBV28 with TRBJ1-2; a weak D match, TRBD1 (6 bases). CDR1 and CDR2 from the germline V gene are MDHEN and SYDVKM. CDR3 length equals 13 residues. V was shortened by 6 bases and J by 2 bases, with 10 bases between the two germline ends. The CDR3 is CASSSGANYGYTF. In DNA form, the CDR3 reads TGTGCCAGCAGCTCAGGGGCGAACTATGGCTACACCTTC.

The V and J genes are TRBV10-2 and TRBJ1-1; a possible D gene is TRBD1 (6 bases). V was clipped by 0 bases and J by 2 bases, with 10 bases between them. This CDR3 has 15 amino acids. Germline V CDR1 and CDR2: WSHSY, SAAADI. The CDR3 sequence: CASSESYRANTEAFF. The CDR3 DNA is TGCGCCAGCAGTGAGTCCTACAGGGCAAACACTGAAGCTTTCTTT.

DNA of the CDR3: TGTGCCAGCTCATCCAGGGTTATGAACACTGAAGCTTTCTTT. Encoded protein: CASSSRVMNTEAFF. The rearrangement joins TRBV18 to TRBJ1-1; D is perhaps TRBD1 (5 bases). V was shortened by 5 bases and J by 0 bases, with 10 bases between the two germline ends. Germline V CDR1 and CDR2: KGHSH, LQKENI. This CDR3 has 14 amino acids.

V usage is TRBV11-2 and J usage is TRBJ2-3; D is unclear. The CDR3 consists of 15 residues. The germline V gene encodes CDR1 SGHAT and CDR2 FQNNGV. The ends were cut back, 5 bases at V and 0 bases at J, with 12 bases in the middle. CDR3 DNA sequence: TGTGCCAGCAGCCTGCCTGAGGTCAGCACAGATACGCAGTATTTT. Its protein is CASSLPEVSTDTQYF.

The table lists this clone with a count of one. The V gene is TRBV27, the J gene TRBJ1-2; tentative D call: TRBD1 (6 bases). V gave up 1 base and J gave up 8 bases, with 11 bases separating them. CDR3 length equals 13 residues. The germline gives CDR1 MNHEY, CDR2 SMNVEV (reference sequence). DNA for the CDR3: TGTGCCAGCAGTTTATTCAGGGGTCGAGGCTACACCTTC. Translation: CASSLFRGRGYTF.

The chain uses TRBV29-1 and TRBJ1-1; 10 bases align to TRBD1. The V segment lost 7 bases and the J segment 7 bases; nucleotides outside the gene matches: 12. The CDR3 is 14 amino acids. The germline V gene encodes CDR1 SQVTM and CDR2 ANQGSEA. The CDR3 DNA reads TGCAGCGCCGCGTTTGGGACAGGGGAGGATGAAGCTTTCTTT. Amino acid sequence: CSAAFGTGEDEAFF.

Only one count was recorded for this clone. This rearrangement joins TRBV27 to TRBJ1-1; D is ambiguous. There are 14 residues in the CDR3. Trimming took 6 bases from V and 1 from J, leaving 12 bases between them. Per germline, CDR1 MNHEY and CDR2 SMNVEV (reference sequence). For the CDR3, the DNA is TGTGCCAGCAGACCCTCCGGAGGGAACACTGAAGCTTTCTTT. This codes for CASRPSGGNTEAFF.

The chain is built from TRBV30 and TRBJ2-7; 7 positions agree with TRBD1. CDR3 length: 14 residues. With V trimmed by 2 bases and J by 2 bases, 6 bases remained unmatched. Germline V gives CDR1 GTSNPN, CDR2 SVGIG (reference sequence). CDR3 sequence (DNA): TGTGCCTGGAGTAGGGACAGAAGACCCTACGAGCAGTACTTC. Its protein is CAWSRDRRPYEQYF.

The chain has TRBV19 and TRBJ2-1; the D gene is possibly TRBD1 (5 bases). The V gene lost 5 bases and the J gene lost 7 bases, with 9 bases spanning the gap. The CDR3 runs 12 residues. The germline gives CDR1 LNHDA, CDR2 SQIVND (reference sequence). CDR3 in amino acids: CASSSGQNEQFF. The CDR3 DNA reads TGTGCCAGTAGTTCCGGACAAAATGAGCAGTTCTTC. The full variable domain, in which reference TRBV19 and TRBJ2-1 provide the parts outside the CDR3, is DGGITQSPKYLFRKEGQNVTLSCEQNLNHDAMYWYRQDPGQGLRLIYYSQIVNDFQKGDIAEGYSVSREKKESFPLTVTSAQKNPTAFYLCASSSGQNEQFFGPGTRLTVL.

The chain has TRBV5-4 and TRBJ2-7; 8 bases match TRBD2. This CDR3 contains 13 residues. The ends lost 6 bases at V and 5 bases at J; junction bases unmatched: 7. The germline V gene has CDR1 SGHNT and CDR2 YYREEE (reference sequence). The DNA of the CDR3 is TGTGCCAGCACCCATAGCGGGAACGACGAGCAGTACTTC. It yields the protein CASTHSGNDEQYF.

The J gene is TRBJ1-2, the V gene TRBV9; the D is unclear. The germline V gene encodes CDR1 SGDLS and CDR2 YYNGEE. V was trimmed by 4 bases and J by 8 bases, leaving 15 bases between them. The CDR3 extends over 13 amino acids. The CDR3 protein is CASSSDSYRGYTF. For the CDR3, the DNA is TGTGCCAGCAGCTCCGACTCATACCGAGGCTACACCTTC.

CDR3 nucleotide sequence: TGTGCCAGCAGTGAAGATAGGACACCCCCCCTCTACACCTTC. Amino acid sequence: CASSEDRTPPLYTF. The chain is built from TRBV2 and TRBJ1-2; D possibly corresponds to TRBD1 (5 bases). Germline CDR1 is SNHLY and CDR2 is FYNNEI. With 1 base removed from V and 10 bases from J, the gap between germline ends came to 16 bases. The CDR3 loop spans 14 amino acids.

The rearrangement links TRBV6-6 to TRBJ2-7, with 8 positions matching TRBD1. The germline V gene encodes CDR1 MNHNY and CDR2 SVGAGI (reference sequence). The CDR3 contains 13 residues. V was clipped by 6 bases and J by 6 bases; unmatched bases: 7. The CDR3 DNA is TGTGCCAGCAGAATGGACAGGGTATCCGAGCAGTACTTC. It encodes CASRMDRVSEQYF.

CDR3 sequence (DNA): TGTGCCAGCAGTGGACAGGGGGGCTCTGGGGCCAACGTCCTGACTTTC. Translating it yields CASSGQGGSGANVLTF. The J gene is TRBJ2-6, the V gene TRBV2, with 9 bases that match TRBD1. The CDR3 runs to 16 residues. V was clipped by 4 bases and J by 0 bases; unmatched bases: 1. CDR1 and CDR2 (germline): SNHLY, FYNNEI.